This T cell receptor beta chain was recovered during a study of post-analysis software for immune sequencing data. Study overall: Relapsing-remitting, secondary progressive and progressive-relapsing multiple sclerosis courses were included. Notes on the study in general: Controls had lower frequencies than patients of roughly five TRBV segments, which included TRBV5-6, TRBV5-1 and TRBV20-1. Batch-matched samples strongly co-clustered by F measure. Compared with controls, patients showed significantly lower normalized Chao1 diversity.

The CDR3 contains 11 residues. V was shortened by 8 bases and J by 3 bases, with 5 bases between the two germline ends. CDR1 is MNHEY, CDR2 SVGAGI, per germline. Tagging with unique molecular identifiers was a feature of the TCR beta cDNA libraries. Approximately 450,000 cDNA molecules were recovered from an input of roughly 0.85 to 10 million T cells. TCRdb processed the PCR reads anew with MiXCR; each CDR3 protein has one entry. This table holds 550,000 to 700,000 distinct CDR3 sequences, roughly 40% found once. This clonotype was picked up a small number of times. Its cognate antigen is unknown. The genes are TRBV6-5 and TRBJ2-1; D is uncertain. This sequence originates from a girl aged 5-17 years with multiple sclerosis. Sequencing used blood. CDR3 in amino acids: CASASYNEQFF. DNA of the CDR3: TGTGCCAGCGCTAGCTACAATGAGCAGTTCTTC.